The TCR beta chain under discussion was sequenced for a study of CD4 T cells in relation to SARS-CoV-2 and coronaviruses. About the study: Median patient age was roughly 35 years, spanning 21 to 72 years. Study observations and caveats: About 65% of donors had memory CD4+ clonotypes crossrecognizing SARS-CoV-2 and common cold coronavirus spike.

Germline lookup yields CDR1 SNHLY and CDR2 FYNNEI. The CDR3 consists of 12 residues. After removal of 6 bases from V and 2 bases from J, the junction contained 1 base not matched to a gene. Using immunoSEQ multiplex PCR, the repertoire was profiled, and TCRdb retains in-frame clones only, with some absent. The sample has approximately 50,000 clones; about 92% are singletons. Naive and memory CD4+ T cells were separated from cryopreserved PBMCs. Regarding this clone: Antigen unknown.

This sequence was found in an adult with COVID-19. Sequencing was done on a sample of naive CD4+ T cells from PBMCs. The subset is: naive CD4+ T cells isolated by negative enrichment. The genes are TRBV2 and TRBJ2-7, with 7 positions matching TRBD2. The CDR3 loop reads CASRGGAYEQYF. CDR3 in DNA: TGTGCCAGCAGGGGGGGGGCCTACGAGCAGTACTTC. The whole variable domain, remainder taken from reference TRBV2 and TRBJ2-7, is EPEVTQTPSHQVTQMGQEVILRCVPISNHLYFYWYRQILGQKVEFLVSFYNNEISEKSEIFDDQFSVERPDGSNFTLKIRSTKLEDSAMYFCASRGGAYEQYFGPGTRLTVT.